This TCR beta chain was captured in a study of cytomegalovirus exposure and HLA in healthy donors. Overall study context: Membership in the Caucasian-associated ancestry cluster was found for about four fifths of nearly 400 genotyped donors. Study observations and caveats: After further analysis at a later stage, 16,951 TCR beta sequences were associated with HLA alleles at 0.05 false discovery rate.

This clone was counted a few times. Its antigen is currently unknown. Primers for the PCR totalled 60 Vbeta and 13 Jbeta. The protocol was immunoSEQ multiplex PCR, while the TCRdb copy is restricted to in-frame clones and leaves out a portion. Of roughly 100,000 clones listed, about a tenth were seen once; the top ten hold approximately 5.1%. The sequence was collected from a middle-aged man in good health and CMV-seropositive. The sample comprised PBMCs.

Here the CDR3 reads CASSLGQGNTGELFF. The CDR3 nucleotides are TGTGCCAGCAGTCTGGGACAGGGAAACACCGGGGAGCTGTTTTTT. The rearrangement uses TRBV6-4 and TRBJ2-2; 9 nucleotides line up with TRBD1. With 5 bases clipped from V and 2 bases from J, the junction kept 3 bases outside the gene matches. The germline CDR1 and CDR2 sequences are MRHNA and SNTAGT. This CDR3 is 15 amino acids long.